These 10 T cell receptor beta chains came from one sample sequenced in a study of OX40 agonist ivuxolimab in advanced cancers. The library was produced with the immunoSEQ multiplex PCR assay. TCRdb retrieved this table from immuneACCESS and kept in-frame rearrangements only. Not all clones are present; in checked studies, unresolved V genes account for under half, and no reason is known for the remainder. The sample table shows under 100,000 clones, and roughly 92% are seen once. The biggest ten clones account for over 0.55% of the sample. Sequences were derived from CD4+ or CD8+ T cells sorted from blood, sampled in a trial of the OX40 agonist ivuxolimab. All receptors come from an adult with an advanced solid tumor such as melanoma, head and neck, liver or kidney cancer.

V usage is TRBV5-4 and J usage is TRBJ2-5, with 10 nucleotides matching TRBD2. The germline gives CDR1 SGHNT, CDR2 YYREEE (reference sequence). This CDR3 region has 15 residues. V shed 4 bases and J 1 base; nucleotides not matched to a gene: 4. The CDR3 here is CASSESGRAQETQYF. The CDR3 nucleotides are TGTGCCAGCAGCGAGAGCGGGAGGGCCCAAGAGACCCAGTACTTC.

The V call is TRBV11-1, the J call TRBJ1-2; D is unclear. Per germline, CDR1 SGHAT and CDR2 FQDESV (reference sequence). The CDR3 sequence is 13 residues long. V lost 5 bases and J lost 2, with 9 bases in between. Here the CDR3 DNA reads TGTGCCAGCAGCCTGGACCTAAACTATGGCTACACCTTC. Its translation is CASSLDLNYGYTF.

The rearrangement uses TRBV2 and TRBJ1-4, with D maybe TRBD1 (6 bases). Germline V gene sequence: CDR1 SNHLY, CDR2 FYNNEI. This CDR3 contains 14 residues. V was shortened by 7 bases and J by 4 bases, with 13 bases between the two germline ends. CDR3 in amino acids: CASKGQTFNEKLFF. The DNA for the CDR3 is TGTGCCAGCAAAGGACAGACTTTTAATGAAAAACTGTTTTTT.

The sample holds one count of this clone. The chain couples TRBV11-2 to TRBJ2-3; unclear D gene. Germline V gene sequence: CDR1 SGHAT, CDR2 FQNNGV. CDR3 size: 16 residues. The V end was cut by 1 base, the J end by 1 base, with 12 bases between. CDR3 nucleotides: TGTGCCAGCAGCTTAGGAGGTGACACGGGCACAGATACGCAGTATTTT. Its protein is CASSLGGDTGTDTQYF.

The rearrangement links TRBV5-1 to TRBJ2-2; 8 nucleotides line up with TRBD1. Germline CDR1 SGHRS, CDR2 YFSETQ. The length of the CDR3 is 15 residues. V gave up 4 bases and J gave up 2 bases; unmatched junction bases: 4. The CDR3 region has the DNA TGCGCCAGCAGCGCCGGGACAGGAAACACCGGGGAGCTGTTTTTT. Amino acids: CASSAGTGNTGELFF.

This clone occurred a few times. The rearrangement uses TRBV5-1 and TRBJ2-7; tentatively, D is TRBD2 (5 bases). CDR1 is SGHRS and CDR2 is YFSETQ in the germline V gene. The CDR3 is 15 amino acids. Trimming took 4 bases from V and 1 from J, leaving 15 bases between them. This CDR3 is CASSPSGGSSYEQYF. CDR3 DNA sequence: TGCGCCAGCAGCCCCAGCGGCGGTTCTTCCTACGAGCAGTACTTC.

The chain recombines TRBV6-1 with TRBJ2-5, with a possible D match to TRBD2 (6 bases). The CDR3 extends over 13 amino acids. Germline assignment: CDR1 MNHNS and CDR2 SASEGT. The germline V and J ends were trimmed by 5 bases and 5 bases, with 12 bases remaining between them. The CDR3 DNA is TGTGCCAGCAGTAGGACTACGACGGAGACCCAGTACTTC. This translates into CASSRTTTETQYF.

CDR3 nucleotides: TGCGCCAGCAGCTTGGCCCCGGACAGGGGCACCTACGAGCAGTACTTC. The encoded protein is CASSLAPDRGTYEQYF. V usage is TRBV5-1 and J usage is TRBJ2-7; 9 positions agree with TRBD1. The CDR3 has 16 residues. From germline, CDR1 is SGHRS and CDR2 YFSETQ. Trimming removed 0 bases from V and 2 bases from J; junction bases left unmatched: 6.

The V call is TRBV27, the J call TRBJ2-5, with D possibly being TRBD1 (6 bases). Trimming stripped 2 bases from V and 5 bases from J, with 6 bases between. CDR3 size: 12 residues. CDR1 and CDR2 (germline): MNHEY, SMNVEV (reference sequence). This CDR3 is CASSLRGETQYF. The CDR3 DNA reads as TGTGCCAGCAGTTTAAGGGGGGAGACCCAGTACTTC.

This clone was recorded only once. This rearrangement joins TRBV30 to TRBJ2-1; D is perhaps TRBD2 (6 bases). V dropped 1 base and J dropped 6 bases, with 10 bases sitting between them. Germline-derived CDR1 and CDR2 are GTSNPN and SVGIG (reference sequence). The CDR3 is 13 amino acids. The CDR3 region is CAWSEQGLNEQFF. CDR3 nucleotides: TGTGCCTGGAGTGAGCAGGGACTCAATGAGCAGTTCTTC.